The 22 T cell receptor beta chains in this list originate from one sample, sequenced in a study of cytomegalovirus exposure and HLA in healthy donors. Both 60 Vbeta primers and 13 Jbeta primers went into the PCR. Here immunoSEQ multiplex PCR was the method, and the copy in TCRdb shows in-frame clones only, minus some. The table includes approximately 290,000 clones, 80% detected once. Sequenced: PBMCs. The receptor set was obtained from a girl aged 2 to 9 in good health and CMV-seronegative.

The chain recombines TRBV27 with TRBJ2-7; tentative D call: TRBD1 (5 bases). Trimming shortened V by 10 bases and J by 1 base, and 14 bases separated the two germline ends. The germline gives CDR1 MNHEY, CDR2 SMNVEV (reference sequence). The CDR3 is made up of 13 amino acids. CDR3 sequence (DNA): TGTGCCACCAGGGCAGGTACGTCCTACGAGCAGTACTTC. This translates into CATRAGTSYEQYF.

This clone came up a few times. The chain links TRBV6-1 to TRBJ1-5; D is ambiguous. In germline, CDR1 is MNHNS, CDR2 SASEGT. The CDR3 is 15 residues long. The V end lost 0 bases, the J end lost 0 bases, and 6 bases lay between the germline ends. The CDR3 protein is CASSEAHGSNQPQHF. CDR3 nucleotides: TGTGCCAGCAGTGAAGCGCACGGTAGCAATCAGCCCCAGCATTTT.

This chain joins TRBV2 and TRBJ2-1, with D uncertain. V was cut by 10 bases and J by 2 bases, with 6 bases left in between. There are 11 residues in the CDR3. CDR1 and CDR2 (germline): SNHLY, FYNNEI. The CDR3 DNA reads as TGTGCCACAGACACCTACAATGAGCAGTTCTTC. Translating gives CATDTYNEQFF.

The CDR3 here is CASSESRGTEAFF. CDR3 nucleotide sequence: TGTGCCAGCAGTGAATCCCGGGGAACTGAAGCTTTCTTT. This chain uses TRBV6-1 with TRBJ1-1; D not resolved. Germline CDR1 MNHNS, CDR2 SASEGT. The CDR3 contains 13 residues. V shed 2 bases and J shed 5 bases, with 9 bases lying between them.

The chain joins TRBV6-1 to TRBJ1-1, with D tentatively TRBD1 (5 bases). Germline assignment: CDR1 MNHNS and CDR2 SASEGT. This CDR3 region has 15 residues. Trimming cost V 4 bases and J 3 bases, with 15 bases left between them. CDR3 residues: CASSVTRGLYTEAFF. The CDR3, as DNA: TGTGCCAGCAGTGTAACACGGGGGTTGTACACTGAAGCTTTCTTT.

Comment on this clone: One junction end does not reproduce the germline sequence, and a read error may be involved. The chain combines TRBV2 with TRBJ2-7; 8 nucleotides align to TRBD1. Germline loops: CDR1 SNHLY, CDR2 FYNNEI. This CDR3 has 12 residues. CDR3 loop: CASSPPSGTGNF. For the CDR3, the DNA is TGTGCCAGCAGTCCTCCTTCCGGGACAGGTAACTTC.

The chain's CDR3 is CASSPGTGGTEAFF. The CDR3 nucleotides are TGTGCCAGCAGCCCAGGGACAGGGGGCACTGAAGCTTTCTTT. V is TRBV11-2 and J is TRBJ1-1; the match to TRBD1 covers 11 bases. V trimming: 5 bases; J trimming: 4 bases; junction bases outside the gene matches: 3. The CDR3 is made up of 14 amino acids. Germline V lookup: CDR1 SGHAT, CDR2 FQNNGV.

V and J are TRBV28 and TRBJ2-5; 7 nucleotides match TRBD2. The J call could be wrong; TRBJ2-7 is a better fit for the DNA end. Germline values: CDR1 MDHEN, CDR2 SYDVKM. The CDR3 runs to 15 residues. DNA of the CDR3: TGTGCCAGCAGGGCGGCCCGGGGGGTCTCCTACGAGCAGTACTTC. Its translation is CASRAARGVSYEQYF.

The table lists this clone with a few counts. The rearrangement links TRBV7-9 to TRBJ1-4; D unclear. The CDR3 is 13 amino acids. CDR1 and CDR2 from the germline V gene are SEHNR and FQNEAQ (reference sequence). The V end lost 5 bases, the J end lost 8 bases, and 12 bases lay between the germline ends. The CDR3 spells CASSAPGTEKLFF. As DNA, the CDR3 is TGTGCCAGCAGCGCGCCAGGAACGGAAAAACTGTTTTTT.

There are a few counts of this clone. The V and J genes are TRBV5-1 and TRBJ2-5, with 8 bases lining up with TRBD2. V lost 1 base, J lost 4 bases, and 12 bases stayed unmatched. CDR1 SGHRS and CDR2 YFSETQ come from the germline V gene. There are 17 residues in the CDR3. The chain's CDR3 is CASSLLLSGGRGETQYF. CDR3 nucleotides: TGCGCCAGCAGCTTGCTCCTATCGGGGGGGCGCGGAGAGACCCAGTACTTC.

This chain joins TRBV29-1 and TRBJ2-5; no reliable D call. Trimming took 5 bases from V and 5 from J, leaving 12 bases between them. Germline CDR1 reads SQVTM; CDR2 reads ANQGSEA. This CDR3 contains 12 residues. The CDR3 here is CSVHLFRETQYF. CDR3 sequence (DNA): TGCAGCGTTCACCTCTTTCGGGAGACCCAGTACTTC.

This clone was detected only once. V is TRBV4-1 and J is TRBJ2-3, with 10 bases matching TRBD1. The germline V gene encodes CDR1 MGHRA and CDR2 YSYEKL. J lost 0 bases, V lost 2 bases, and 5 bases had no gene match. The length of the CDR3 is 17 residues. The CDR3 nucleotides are TGCGCCAGCAGCCAATTAGACAGGGGGCGAAGCACAGATACGCAGTATTTT. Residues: CASSQLDRGRSTDTQYF.

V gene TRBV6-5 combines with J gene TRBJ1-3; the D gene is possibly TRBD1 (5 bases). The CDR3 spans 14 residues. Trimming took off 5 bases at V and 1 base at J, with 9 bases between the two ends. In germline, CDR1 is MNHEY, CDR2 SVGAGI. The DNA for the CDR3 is TGTGCCAGCAGTGGCAGGGTATCTGGAAACACCATATATTTT. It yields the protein CASSGRVSGNTIYF.

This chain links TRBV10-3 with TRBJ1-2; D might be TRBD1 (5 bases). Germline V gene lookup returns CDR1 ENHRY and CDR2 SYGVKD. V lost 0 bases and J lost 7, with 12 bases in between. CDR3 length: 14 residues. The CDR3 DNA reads TGTGCCATCAGTGAGTCGGCAGGGAATGGTGGCTACACCTTC. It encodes CAISESAGNGGYTF.

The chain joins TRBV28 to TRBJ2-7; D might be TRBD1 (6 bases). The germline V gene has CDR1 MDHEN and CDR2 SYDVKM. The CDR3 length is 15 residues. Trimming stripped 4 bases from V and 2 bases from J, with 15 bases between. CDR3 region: CASSWITGKPYEQYF. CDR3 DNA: TGTGCCAGCAGTTGGATTACAGGGAAGCCCTACGAGCAGTACTTC. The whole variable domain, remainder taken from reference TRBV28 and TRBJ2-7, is DVKVTQSSRYLVKRTGEKVFLECVQDMDHENMFWYRQDPGLGLRLIYFSYDVKMKEKGDIPEGYSVSREKKERFSLILESASTNQTSMYLCASSWITGKPYEQYFGPGTRLTVT.

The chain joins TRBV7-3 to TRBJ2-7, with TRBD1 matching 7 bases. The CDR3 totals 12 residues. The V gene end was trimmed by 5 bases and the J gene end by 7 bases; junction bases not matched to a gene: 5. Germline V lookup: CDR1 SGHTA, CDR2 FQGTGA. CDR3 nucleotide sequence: TGTGCCAGCAGCGAACAGGGGCTAGAGCAGTACTTC. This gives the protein CASSEQGLEQYF.

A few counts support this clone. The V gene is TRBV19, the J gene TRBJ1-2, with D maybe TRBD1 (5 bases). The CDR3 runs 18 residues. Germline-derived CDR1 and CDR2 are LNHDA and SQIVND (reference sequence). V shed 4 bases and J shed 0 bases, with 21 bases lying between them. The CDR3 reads CASSRGGQQVRANYGYTF. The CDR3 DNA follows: TGTGCCAGTAGTAGGGGCGGCCAGCAGGTCAGGGCTAACTATGGCTACACCTTC.

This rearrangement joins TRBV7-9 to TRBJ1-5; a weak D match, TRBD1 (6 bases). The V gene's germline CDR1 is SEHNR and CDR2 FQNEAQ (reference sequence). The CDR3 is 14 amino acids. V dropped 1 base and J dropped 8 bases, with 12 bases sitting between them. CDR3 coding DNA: TGTGCCAGCAGCTTAGAGGGGGGGTTGGAGCCCCAGCATTTT. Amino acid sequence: CASSLEGGLEPQHF. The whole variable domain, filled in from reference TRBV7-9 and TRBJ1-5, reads DTGVSQNPRHKITKRGQNVTFRCDPISEHNRLYWYRQTLGQGPEFLTYFQNEAQLEKSRLLSDRFSAERPKGSFSTLEIQRTEQGDSAMYLCASSLEGGLEPQHFGDGTRLSIL.

CDR3 sequence: CASSLGRDLSPYEQYF. DNA of the CDR3: TGCGCCAGCAGCTTGGGACGGGACTTAAGCCCCTACGAGCAGTACTTC. The V call is TRBV5-1, the J call TRBJ2-7, with a tentative D call TRBD2 (6 bases). CDR3 length equals 16 residues. The V end lost 0 bases, the J end lost 2 bases, and 15 bases lay between the germline ends. Germline CDR1 SGHRS, CDR2 YFSETQ.

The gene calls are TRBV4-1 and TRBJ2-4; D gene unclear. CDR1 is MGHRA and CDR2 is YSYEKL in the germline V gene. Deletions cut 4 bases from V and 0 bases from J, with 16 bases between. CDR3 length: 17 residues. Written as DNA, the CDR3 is TGCGCCAGCAGCCGAACGACTTGGCGGATAGCCAAAAACATTCAGTACTTC. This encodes CASSRTTWRIAKNIQYF.

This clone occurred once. CDR3 DNA: TGTGCCAGCAGCGCCGATCACAGGGGTTGGAACACTGAAGCTTTCTTT. It codes for CASSADHRGWNTEAFF. J is TRBJ1-1 and V is TRBV9; TRBD1 agrees at 7 bases. The CDR3 sequence is 16 residues long. Germline trimming cut 3 bases from V and 1 base from J; bases unmatched to any gene: 9. Germline V CDR1 and CDR2: SGDLS, YYNGEE.

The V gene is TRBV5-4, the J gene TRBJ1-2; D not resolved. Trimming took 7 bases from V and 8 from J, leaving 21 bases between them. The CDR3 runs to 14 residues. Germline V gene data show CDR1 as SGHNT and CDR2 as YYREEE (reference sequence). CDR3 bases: TGTGCCAGCTTCACCCTCGGAGCACAACTCGGCTACACCTTC. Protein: CASFTLGAQLGYTF.